This TCR beta chain was recorded in a study of shared T cell receptors in the human thymus. The sample holds one count of this clone. Clones were sequenced by immunoSEQ multiplex PCR, and TCRdb holds only the in-frame ones, with some missing. This table holds hundreds of thousands of clones, over 75% found once. CDR1 MDHEN and CDR2 SYDVKM come from the germline V gene. This CDR3 is built from 20 residues. V lost 8 bases and J lost 5; bases outside the gene matches: 27. The sample also formed part of further work on human thymus T cells.

Sequenced material: thymocytes. This receptor was taken from a boy in the first two years of life with a congenital heart defect. This chain connects TRBV28 to TRBJ2-1; 7 nucleotides agree with TRBD1. The CDR3 loop is CASGNYRGALSPHVDNEQFF. CDR3 nucleotides: TGTGCCAGCGGAAATTACAGGGGAGCTCTATCTCCACATGTGGACAATGAGCAGTTCTTC.